The rows below give T cell receptor beta chains drawn from one sample of a study of blood T cell repertoires in COVID-19. Here immunoSEQ multiplex PCR was the method, and the copy in TCRdb shows in-frame clones only, minus some. The sample contains about 15,000 clones, about 86% of which appear only once. The sample was peripheral blood. The receptors were gathered from a man in his sixties with acute or convalescent COVID-19. The conserved cysteine and the conserved F or W are not part of the CDR3 here. A D gene is named only where the DNA matches it firmly. Clone sizes are given selectively: once, few, many, or a class where the clone is expanded.

v_gene	abundance	j_gene	d_gene	CDR3aa
TRBV28	-	TRBJ1-2	TRBD1	ASRLTGGSGYT
TRBV6-6	-	TRBJ2-2	TRBD2	ASRDGGEGRTGELF
TRBV7-9	-	TRBJ1-3	TRBD1	ASSADRMRGNTIY
TRBV5-1	-	TRBJ2-2	TRBD1	ASSTSWPGQQYTGELF
TRBV9	-	TRBJ2-1	TRBD2	ASSLTSGKESEQF
TRBV4-3	-	TRBJ1-2	-	ASSPIEGTRNYGYT
TRBV12-3/TRBV12-4	-	TRBJ1-1	-	ASSLVGDTEAF
TRBV4-1	-	TRBJ2-7	-	ASSQEITGRGYEQY
TRBV19	-	TRBJ2-7	-	ASSPRRESGEQY
TRBV4-1	-	TRBJ2-7	TRBD2	ASSQVVSGGGEQY
TRBV3-1/TRBV3-2	few	TRBJ2-4	-	ASSRSVGWIKNIQY
TRBV28	-	TRBJ2-7	-	ASSPDSIISYEQY
TRBV6-5	-	TRBJ2-1	TRBD1	ASSFQQGLGEQF
TRBV28	-	TRBJ2-1	TRBD2	ASRSGTSGGNEQF
TRBV7-6	-	TRBJ2-5	TRBD2	ASSLIGGGQETQY
TRBV21-1	-	TRBJ1-5	-	ASSKVSTGRNQPQH
TRBV28	-	TRBJ2-2	TRBD2	ASRRAGGYTGELF
TRBV6-5	-	TRBJ2-7	TRBD1	ASSRQGLSYEQY
TRBV3-1/TRBV3-2	-	TRBJ2-5	-	ASSQDIAPETQY
TRBV3-1/TRBV3-2	-	TRBJ1-2	TRBD1	ASSRAAGGAGYGYT